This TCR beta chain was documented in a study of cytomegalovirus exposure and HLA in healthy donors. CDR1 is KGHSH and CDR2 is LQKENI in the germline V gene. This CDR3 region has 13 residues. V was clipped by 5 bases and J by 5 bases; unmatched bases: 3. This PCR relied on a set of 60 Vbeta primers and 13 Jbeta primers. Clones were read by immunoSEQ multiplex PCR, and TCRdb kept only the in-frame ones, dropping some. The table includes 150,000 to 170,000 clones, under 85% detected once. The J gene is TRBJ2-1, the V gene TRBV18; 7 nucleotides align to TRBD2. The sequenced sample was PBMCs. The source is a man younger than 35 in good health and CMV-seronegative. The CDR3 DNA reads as TGTGCCAGCTCATCTACTAGCGACAATGAGCAGTTCTTC. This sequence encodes CASSSTSDNEQFF.